Included here is one T cell receptor beta chain sequence, with context. The antigen is undetermined. This sample is drawn from a study of cytomegalovirus exposure and HLA in healthy donors. CDR3 length: 15 residues. Germline assignment: CDR1 LNHDA and CDR2 SQIVND (reference sequence). Trimming removed 5 bases from V and 6 bases from J; junction bases left unmatched: 12. The study's findings and limits: HLA allele associations emerged for roughly 17,000 TCR beta sequences in a later analysis, at 0.05 false discovery rate.

This PCR relied on a set of 60 Vbeta primers and 13 Jbeta primers. Sequenced by immunoSEQ multiplex PCR; TCRdb stores in-frame clones only, minus some. The data hold about 160,000 clones, with roughly 80% observed a single time. The chain recombines TRBV19 with TRBJ2-7, with 8 nucleotides matching TRBD1. The TCR originated in a human donor in good health. What was sequenced was PBMCs. As DNA, the CDR3 is TGTGCCAGTAGTCCAGACAGGGGCACTTTACCCGAGCAGTACTTC. Protein: CASSPDRGTLPEQYF.